This note documents a single T cell receptor beta chain sequence. Its target is unknown. These data come from a study of beta chain features in type 1 diabetes. In total, each donor contributed a single heparinised blood draw that averaged around 0.12 L. Isolation of CD4+ naive, central memory, regulatory and stem cell-like memory cells was achieved by sorting via CD45RO/CCR7/CD25/CD127/CD95/CD27. Study results and limitations: TCRB CDR3s were moderately but significantly shorter in Type 1 diabetes patients in all four CD4+ subsets. Reduced insertions and increased deletions marked VDJ junctions in type 1 diabetes patients.

Investigators reverse transcribed all isolated RNA, so they sequenced expressed TCRB transcripts. Clones were sequenced by immunoSEQ multiplex PCR, and TCRdb holds only the in-frame ones, with some missing. The table lists around 100,000 clones, 25% to 30% of them singletons, with 0.5% to 0.55% in the top ten. The V and J ends lost 2 bases and 4 bases, in that order; junction bases with no gene match: 9. Germline V gene lookup returns CDR1 LNHDA and CDR2 SQIVND (reference sequence). This CDR3 has 16 residues. J is TRBJ2-7 and V is TRBV19; 9 positions match TRBD1. This receptor was taken from a woman aged 18-29 years with type 1 diabetes. Sequencing was carried out using central memory CD4+ T cells from blood. The CDR3 nucleotides are TGTGCCAGTAGTATAAGATTGGGGACAGGGAGTTACGAGCAGTACTTC. Amino acids: CASSIRLGTGSYEQYF.